This paragraph reports one TCR gamma chain. TCRdb repeated clone calling on the multiplex PCR reads with CATT. The sample records a few thousand gamma-chain clones, roughly 8% being singletons. The data were taken from a study of gamma delta lymphoproliferative disorders and STAT genes. The receptor sequences were amplified from genomic DNA of peripheral blood mononuclear cells. CDR3 size: 13 residues. Trimming removed 0 bases from V and 7 bases from J; junction bases left unmatched: 6. CDR1 is GITISATS, CDR2 ISYDGTV, per germline (reference sequence). Material: blood. The TCR originated in a human donor in good health. The rearrangement uses TRGV9 and TRGJ1 or TRGJ2. The J gene, absent from TCRdb, was called here by matching the DNA to germline. The CDR3 is CALWEVLRYKKLF. The CDR3 DNA sequence: TGTGCCTTGTGGGAGGTGCTTCGATATAAGAAACTCTTT.